This T cell receptor (beta chain) originates from a study of control samples from healthy donors and cancer patients. Assay: immunoSEQ multiplex PCR; the TCRdb copy retains only in-frame clones and omits some. The sample carries 100,000 to 150,000 clones, approximately 84% recorded once. The V end lost 1 base, the J end lost 3 bases, and 11 bases lay between the germline ends. Germline V gene data show CDR1 as SGHRS and CDR2 as YFSETQ. This CDR3 contains 14 residues. The sequenced sample was blood. This clonotype originated in a man aged 18 to 29 in good health. The chain couples TRBV5-1 to TRBJ2-7; D gene ambiguous. The CDR3 reads CASSLRATFYEQYF. CDR3 coding DNA: TGCGCCAGCAGCTTGAGGGCTACCTTCTACGAGCAGTACTTC.